Following are 15 T cell receptor beta chains from one sample sequenced in a study of cytomegalovirus exposure and HLA in healthy donors. The PCR used 60 Vbeta and 13 Jbeta primers. Clones were sequenced by immunoSEQ multiplex PCR, and TCRdb holds only the in-frame ones, with some missing. The sample lists some 210,000 clones, almost 80% occurring once. The specimen sequenced was PBMCs. All receptors derive from a male donor in good health and CMV-seronegative.

A note on this clone: This specimen includes other DNA sequences encoding the same CDR3. The chain joins TRBV19 to TRBJ2-1; 10 nucleotides align to TRBD2. The CDR3 length is 15 residues. Germline-derived CDR1 and CDR2 are LNHDA and SQIVND (reference sequence). Unmatched junction bases numbered 2, after V lost 4 bases and J lost 2 bases. In DNA form, the CDR3 reads TGTGCCAGTAGTAAGACTAGCGGGCCCTACAATGAGCAGTTCTTC. It encodes CASSKTSGPYNEQFF.

This rearrangement joins TRBV7-2 to TRBJ2-1, with D unresolved. This CDR3 is 11 amino acids long. Germline V gives CDR1 SGHTA, CDR2 FQGNSA. The ends were cut back, 4 bases at V and 15 bases at J, with 13 bases in the middle. CDR3 nucleotide sequence: TGTGCCAGCAGCTCTCGACTCCCCCCGTTCTTC. Its translation: CASSSRLPPFF.

The DNA for the CDR3 is TGTGCCAGCAGCACCGGAGGAGCGCAGTACTTC. It is translated as CASSTGGAQYF. This chain joins TRBV11-3 and TRBJ2-5; possibly TRBD2 for D (5 bases). The CDR3 length is 11 residues. CDR1 and CDR2 (germline): SGHNT, YENEEA. Trimming cost V 5 bases and J 11 bases, with 12 bases left between them.

The chain uses TRBV11-2 and TRBJ2-7, with TRBD2 matching 11 bases. Germline V CDR1 and CDR2: SGHAT, FQNNGV. The CDR3 is 16 residues long. With 6 bases clipped from V and 0 bases from J, the junction kept 7 bases outside the gene matches. The CDR3 loop reads CASRYGTSGSSYEQYF. For the CDR3, the DNA is TGTGCCAGCAGATATGGGACTAGCGGTAGCTCCTACGAGCAGTACTTC.

This clone was seen a handful of times. CDR3 DNA sequence: TGCGCCAGCAGTAAACCAGGGGTGGGGAATGAGCAGTTCTTC. Translated, it gives CASSKPGVGNEQFF. The chain carries TRBV10-1 and TRBJ2-1; a weak D match, TRBD1 (6 bases). From germline, CDR1 is WNHNN and CDR2 SYGVQD (reference sequence). The CDR3 is made up of 14 amino acids. V was pared by 5 bases and J by 7 bases, with 15 bases between.

The gene calls are TRBV6-5 and TRBJ1-2; D is unresolved. The CDR3 spans 12 residues. V lost 9 bases and J lost 8, with 16 bases in between. Germline V CDR1 and CDR2: MNHEY, SVGAGI. The CDR3 DNA reads TGTGCCAGTTGGGTTTTTGGAGGCGGCTACACCTTC. This codes for CASWVFGGGYTF.

The V gene is TRBV13, the J gene TRBJ1-4; 10 bases align to TRBD1. CDR3 length: 15 amino acids. J gave up 8 bases and V 4 bases, and 7 bases lay outside the gene matches. Germline V gene sequence: CDR1 PRHDT, CDR2 FYEKMQ (reference sequence). In nucleotides, the CDR3 is TGTGCCAGCAGCTCAACGGACAGGGGGGGAGAAAAACTGTTTTTT. It is translated as CASSSTDRGGEKLFF.

V is TRBV5-1 and J is TRBJ1-5; possible D gene TRBD1, 6 bases. Germline V gene data show CDR1 as SGHRS and CDR2 as YFSETQ. The CDR3 loop spans 17 amino acids. Between the trimmed V and J ends, which lost 0 bases and 5 bases, there was a span of 18 bases. This CDR3 reads CASSLVILGAGDQPQHF. The CDR3 nucleotides read TGCGCCAGCAGCTTGGTTATTCTGGGGGCGGGGGATCAGCCCCAGCATTTT.

This clone occurred a few times. This chain joins TRBV19 and TRBJ2-7, with 7 bases identical to TRBD1. Unmatched junction bases numbered 7, after V lost 5 bases and J lost 3 bases. This CDR3 contains 14 residues. CDR1 and CDR2 from the germline V gene are LNHDA and SQIVND (reference sequence). CDR3 coding DNA: TGTGCCAGTAGTCCCCGACAGGGAGTCTACGAGCAGTACTTC. Amino acid sequence: CASSPRQGVYEQYF.

V and J are TRBV4-1 and TRBJ1-5; the D is unclear. CDR3 length: 14 amino acids. V lost 5 bases, J lost 3 bases, and 11 bases lay in between. Germline lookup yields CDR1 MGHRA and CDR2 YSYEKL. In DNA form, the CDR3 reads TGCGCCAGCAGCGGGAGCGGGAACAATCAGCCCCAGCATTTT. Its translation is CASSGSGNNQPQHF.

Comment on this clone: This same CDR3 is encoded by further DNA sequences in the sample. The chain joins TRBV19 to TRBJ1-1, with 7 positions matching TRBD1. With V trimmed by 3 bases and J by 2 bases, 3 bases remained unmatched. The CDR3 extends over 14 amino acids. CDR1 and CDR2 from the germline V gene are LNHDA and SQIVND (reference sequence). As DNA, the CDR3 is TGTGCCAGTAGTATTCAAGGGGGCAACACTGAAGCTTTCTTT. Its translation: CASSIQGGNTEAFF.

The chain recombines TRBV27 with TRBJ2-7; maybe TRBD2 (6 bases). The CDR3 runs to 15 residues. Trimming took 5 bases from V and 0 from J, leaving 14 bases between them. Germline CDR1 reads MNHEY; CDR2 reads SMNVEV (reference sequence). CDR3 loop: CASSPSGYLSYEQYF. The CDR3 DNA reads as TGTGCCAGCAGTCCAAGCGGGTACCTCTCCTACGAGCAGTACTTC.

DNA for the CDR3: TGTGCCAGCAGCGCTGGAGCGGGAGACCTTAACGAGCAGTACTTC. Translating gives CASSAGAGDLNEQYF. This sequence joins TRBV5-4 and TRBJ2-7; the match to TRBD2 covers 8 bases. Germline trimming cut 4 bases from V and 5 bases from J; bases unmatched to any gene: 11. The CDR3 length is 15 residues. CDR1 SGHNT and CDR2 YYREEE come from the germline V gene (reference sequence).

Comments on this clone: The sample has other DNA sequences that encode this CDR3 too. V and J are TRBV7-9 and TRBJ1-4; D is uncertain. V was cut by 5 bases and J by 8 bases, with 15 bases left in between. Germline lookup yields CDR1 SEHNR and CDR2 FQNEAQ (reference sequence). The CDR3 sequence is 14 residues long. The CDR3 DNA reads as TGTGCCAGCAGCCAATTCGGTAGAGGCGAAAAACTGTTTTTT. This encodes CASSQFGRGEKLFF.

The chain is built from TRBV27 and TRBJ2-7; D is perhaps TRBD1 (6 bases). This CDR3 contains 13 residues. Per germline, CDR1 MNHEY and CDR2 SMNVEV (reference sequence). V was shortened by 6 bases and J by 1 base, with 10 bases between the two germline ends. CDR3 loop: CASRMDSSYEQYF. In nucleotides, the CDR3 is TGTGCCAGCAGAATGGACAGTTCCTACGAGCAGTACTTC.